Listed here are 32 T cell receptor beta chains from one sample, sequenced in a study of blood T cell repertoires in COVID-19. This table comes from immunoSEQ multiplex PCR, and its TCRdb copy is limited to in-frame clones, with some not included. The sample includes roughly 40,000 clones, around 94% of them seen just once. Sequencing was performed on peripheral blood. These receptors all stem from a man aged 45-60 years with active COVID-19.

The chain combines TRBV6-5 with TRBJ2-3; TRBD2 agrees at 7 bases. With 9 bases clipped from V and 2 bases from J, the junction kept 5 bases outside the gene matches. The germline gives CDR1 MNHEY, CDR2 SVGAGI. This CDR3 spans 13 amino acids. CDR3 coding DNA: TGTGCCAGTGGGGGACTACCCACAGATACGCAGTATTTT. Its translation: CASGGLPTDTQYF.

The chain joins TRBV12-3 or TRBV12-4 to TRBJ2-1, with a possible D match to TRBD2 (5 bases). V lost 3 bases and J 8 bases, leaving 8 bases between the germline ends. The CDR3 runs 12 residues. The DNA of the CDR3 is TGTGCCAGCAGTTTTACTAGACATGAGCAGTTCTTC. Encoded protein: CASSFTRHEQFF.

The chain combines TRBV7-3 with TRBJ2-5; 13 nucleotides align to TRBD2. Looked up from germline, CDR1 is SGHTA and CDR2 is FQGTGA. This CDR3 region has 17 residues. Trimming cost V 5 bases and J 5 bases; bases outside gene matches: 11. Written as DNA, the CDR3 is TGTGCCAGCAGCCGCGGACTAGCGGGAGTGATGCAGGAGACCCAGTACTTC. It translates to CASSRGLAGVMQETQYF.

The CDR3 DNA follows: TGTGCCAGCAGTACAGAAAGCAATCAGCCCCAGCATTTT. It is translated as CASSTESNQPQHF. The J gene is TRBJ1-5, the V gene TRBV12-3 or TRBV12-4, with no clear D. The germline V and J ends were trimmed by 5 bases and 1 base, with 6 bases remaining between them. This CDR3 contains 13 residues.

This rearrangement joins TRBV7-9 to TRBJ2-1; D perhaps matches TRBD1 (6 bases). CDR1 and CDR2 (germline): SEHNR, FQNEAQ (reference sequence). The CDR3 spans 17 residues. V lost 2 bases to trimming and J lost 8 bases, with 22 bases between them. CDR3 protein: CASSLRAGPGTYHEQFF. CDR3 in DNA: TGTGCCAGCAGCTTAAGGGCCGGGCCGGGGACATACCATGAGCAGTTCTTC. The full variable domain, its missing parts supplied by reference TRBV7-9 and TRBJ2-1, is DTGVSQNPRHKITKRGQNVTFRCDPISEHNRLYWYRQTLGQGPEFLTYFQNEAQLEKSRLLSDRFSAERPKGSFSTLEIQRTEQGDSAMYLCASSLRAGPGTYHEQFFGPGTRLTVL.

The chain uses TRBV5-6 and TRBJ2-1; D not certain. V was trimmed by 2 bases and J by 0 bases, leaving 9 bases between them. This CDR3 has 15 amino acids. The germline gives CDR1 SGHDT, CDR2 YYEEEE. The CDR3 DNA is TGTGCCAGCAGCTTTGGCATCAGCTCCTACAATGAGCAGTTCTTC. Its protein is CASSFGISSYNEQFF.

Worth noting for this clone: One end of the junction does not line up with germline, which may come from a read error. The chain employs TRBV6-5 and TRBJ2-3; TRBD2 agrees at 10 bases. The CDR3 is 12 residues long. The V gene's germline CDR1 is MNHEY and CDR2 SVGAGI. The CDR3 here is CASSYSSGRKYF. CDR3 DNA sequence: TGTGCCAGCAGCTACTCTAGCGGGAGAAAGTATTTT.

The CDR3 region has the DNA TGTGCCAGCAGCCCCCCGGGACTAGCAGGAGACGGAGTCCAGTTCTTC. Amino acids: CASSPPGLAGDGVQFF. This rearrangement joins TRBV11-2 to TRBJ2-1; 9 positions match TRBD2. Trimming took 5 bases from V and 13 from J; bases not matched to a gene: 18. Germline CDR1 is SGHAT and CDR2 is FQNNGV. CDR3 length: 16 amino acids. The entire variable domain, with the rest obtained from reference TRBV11-2 and TRBJ2-1, is as follows: EAGVAQSPRYKIIEKRQSVAFWCNPISGHATLYWYQQILGQGPKLLIQFQNNGVVDDSQLPKDRFSAERLKGVDSTLKIQPAKLEDSAVYLCASSPPGLAGDGVQFFGPGTRLTVL.

This clone was recorded once. The J gene is TRBJ2-7, the V gene TRBV2, with 7 bases matching TRBD1. In germline, CDR1 is SNHLY, CDR2 FYNNEI. The CDR3 spans 15 residues. Losses at the gene ends were 1 base for V and 4 bases for J; bases not matched to a gene: 7. The CDR3 loop reads CASSEEGYRGYEQYF. The CDR3 coding sequence is TGTGCCAGCAGTGAAGAAGGGTACAGGGGTTACGAGCAGTACTTC.

This chain joins TRBV30 and TRBJ2-1, with 9 positions matching TRBD1. J lost 5 bases, V lost 5 bases, and 7 bases had no gene match. The CDR3 extends over 14 amino acids. CDR1 and CDR2 (germline): GTSNPN, SVGIG (reference sequence). CDR3 loop: CAWGPGQGNNEQFF. The CDR3 DNA sequence: TGTGCCTGGGGACCGGGACAGGGTAACAATGAGCAGTTCTTC.

This chain joins TRBV27 and TRBJ1-4; tentative D call: TRBD1 (6 bases). CDR3 length: 15 amino acids. Deletions cut 3 bases from V and 4 bases from J, with 12 bases between. Germline-derived CDR1 and CDR2 are MNHEY and SMNVEV (reference sequence). This CDR3 reads CASSFRGRDNEKLFF. CDR3 coding DNA: TGTGCCAGCAGTTTCAGGGGCAGAGATAATGAAAAACTGTTTTTT. The full variable domain, completed using reference TRBV27 and TRBJ1-4, is EAQVTQNPRYLITVTGKKLTVTCSQNMNHEYMSWYRQDPGLGLRQIYYSMNVEVTDKGDVPEGYKVSRKEKRNFPLILESPSPNQTSLYFCASSFRGRDNEKLFFGSGTQLSVL.

This clone was recorded only once. The rearrangement links TRBV6-5 to TRBJ2-1; 8 nucleotides match TRBD2. Germline CDR1 reads MNHEY; CDR2 reads SVGAGI. J lost 4 bases, V lost 6 bases, and 5 bases had no gene match. The CDR3 runs 14 residues. The CDR3 reads CASSREGGYNEQFF. In DNA, the CDR3 is TGTGCCAGCAGCCGGGAGGGGGGATACAATGAGCAGTTCTTC.

The V gene is TRBV3-1 (or the pseudogene TRBV3-2), the J gene TRBJ1-2; tentatively, D is TRBD1 (6 bases). This CDR3 spans 13 amino acids. Trimming left V 0 bases short and J 13 bases short, with 15 bases between. Germline V gene data show CDR1 as LGHDT and CDR2 as YNNKEL (reference sequence). The CDR3 DNA reads TGTGCCAGCAGCCAAGAAACAGGGAGCACGGGCACCTTC. Protein product: CASSQETGSTGTF.

Points on this clone: One end of the junction varies from germline; a read error may be responsible. The V gene is TRBV7-9, the J gene TRBJ2-7; 7 bases line up with TRBD1. This CDR3 has 18 amino acids. Germline CDR1 is SEHNR and CDR2 is FQNEAQ (reference sequence). The CDR3 DNA reads as TGTGCCAGCAGCGACTTAAGGGGGCTGCCCAAGGGCTCCCACGAGCAGTACTTC. Translated, it gives CASSDLRGLPKGSHEQYF.

This clone was picked up a small number of times. The V call is TRBV7-9, the J call TRBJ1-3, with TRBD1 as a possible D gene (5 bases). CDR1 is SEHNR, CDR2 FQNEAQ, per germline (reference sequence). The V end was cut by 4 bases, the J end by 1 base, with 11 bases between. This CDR3 is built from 15 residues. CDR3 bases: TGTGCCAGCAGCTCCCAGGGTTTATCTGGAAACACCATATATTTT. This sequence encodes CASSSQGLSGNTIYF.

This clone is a singleton in its sample. The chain employs TRBV7-2 and TRBJ2-3, with 9 positions matching TRBD2. Per the germline V gene, CDR1 is SGHTA and CDR2 is FQGNSA. The CDR3 consists of 15 residues. J lost 0 bases, V lost 3 bases, and 1 base had no gene match. CDR3 loop: CASSLTSGSTDTQYF. CDR3 in DNA: TGTGCCAGCAGCTTGACTAGCGGAAGCACAGATACGCAGTATTTT.

The chain employs TRBV27 and TRBJ2-7, with 9 bases that match TRBD2. V trimming: 4 bases; J trimming: 0 bases; junction bases outside the gene matches: 4. There are 15 residues in the CDR3. Per the germline V gene, CDR1 is MNHEY and CDR2 is SMNVEV (reference sequence). In DNA form, the CDR3 reads TGTGCCAGCAGTTCCTTAGCGGGAGTCTCCTACGAGCAGTACTTC. Translating gives CASSSLAGVSYEQYF.

The chain is built from TRBV11-2 and TRBJ2-7; 11 nucleotides align to TRBD1. CDR1 and CDR2 from the germline V gene are SGHAT and FQNNGV. The CDR3 has 14 amino acids. V shed 6 bases, J shed 3 bases, and the junction held 4 bases outside the gene matches. The CDR3 sequence is CASSPGTGGYEQYF. The CDR3 nucleotides are TGTGCCAGCAGTCCCGGGACAGGGGGCTACGAGCAGTACTTC.

The chain uses TRBV6-5 and TRBJ2-7; 9 nucleotides agree with TRBD1. This CDR3 comprises 15 residues. V lost 0 bases, J lost 5 bases, and 5 bases stayed unmatched. CDR1 and CDR2 (germline): MNHEY, SVGAGI. The CDR3, as DNA: TGTGCCAGCAGTTACTCGGAACAGGGGGCCCACGAGCAGTACTTC. This encodes CASSYSEQGAHEQYF.

The chain recombines TRBV5-4 with TRBJ2-5, with D possibly matching TRBD1 (8 bases). Germline V gives CDR1 SGHNT, CDR2 YYREEE (reference sequence). The CDR3 extends over 15 amino acids. With 4 bases removed from V and 4 bases from J, the gap between germline ends came to 17 bases. This CDR3 is CASSLRTGRAETQYF. The CDR3 nucleotides are TGTGCCAGCAGCCTCAGGACAGGGAGGGCAGAGACCCAGTACTTC.

V gene TRBV30 combines with J gene TRBJ2-7; 8 positions match TRBD1. Trimming removed 4 bases from V and 6 bases from J; junction bases left unmatched: 8. Germline V gene lookup returns CDR1 GTSNPN and CDR2 SVGIG (reference sequence). This CDR3 is 13 amino acids long. CDR3 sequence: CAWTVRGLSEQYF. The CDR3 DNA reads TGTGCCTGGACGGTCAGGGGGCTAAGCGAGCAGTACTTC.

The gene calls are TRBV19 and TRBJ1-2; TRBD1 agrees at 8 bases. V gave up 4 bases and J gave up 7 bases; unmatched junction bases: 14. This CDR3 is 16 amino acids long. Germline V CDR1 and CDR2: LNHDA, SQIVND (reference sequence). DNA for the CDR3: TGTGCCAGTAGTACGAAGGGGGGGCAGGGGGCCTCTGGCTACACCTTC. This codes for CASSTKGGQGASGYTF.

The chain recombines TRBV28 with TRBJ1-1, with 8 bases fitting TRBD1. J was trimmed by 3 bases and V by 8 bases; bases with no gene match: 5. This CDR3 spans 13 amino acids. Germline loops: CDR1 MDHEN, CDR2 SYDVKM. Here the CDR3 reads CASLGQGDTEAFF. CDR3 nucleotide sequence: TGTGCCAGCCTCGGACAGGGCGACACTGAAGCTTTCTTT.

The CDR3 loop is CASSFRRTPGQETQYF. In DNA form, the CDR3 reads TGTGCCAGCAGTTTCCGGCGAACACCGGGCCAAGAGACCCAGTACTTC. The chain carries TRBV28 and TRBJ2-5, with D unresolved. CDR1 is MDHEN, CDR2 SYDVKM, per germline. This CDR3 contains 16 residues. The ends were cut back, 3 bases at V and 1 base at J, with 15 bases in the middle.

This chain links TRBV7-9 with TRBJ2-3, with 11 bases matching TRBD1. The CDR3 loop spans 16 amino acids. After removal of 3 bases from V and 3 bases from J, the junction contained 5 bases not matched to a gene. Looked up from germline, CDR1 is SEHNR and CDR2 is FQNEAQ (reference sequence). The CDR3 DNA reads TGTGCCAGCAGCTTCTCGGACAGGGGGCAAACAGATACGCAGTATTTT. Translated: CASSFSDRGQTDTQYF.

This chain joins TRBV27 and TRBJ2-5; 9 bases line up with TRBD2. Germline CDR1 MNHEY, CDR2 SMNVEV (reference sequence). The ends lost 5 bases at V and 2 bases at J; junction bases unmatched: 3. The CDR3 contains 14 residues. CDR3 in DNA: TGTGCCAGCAGTACACTAGCGGGTCAAGAGACCCAGTACTTC. It codes for CASSTLAGQETQYF.

V gene TRBV5-4 combines with J gene TRBJ2-2, with D possibly being TRBD1 (6 bases). The CDR3 length is 16 residues. Trimming pared 4 bases from V and 2 bases from J, leaving 15 bases between. The V gene's germline CDR1 is SGHNT and CDR2 YYREEE (reference sequence). CDR3 in amino acids: CASSLRTALNTGELFF. CDR3 coding DNA: TGTGCCAGCAGCCTACGGACAGCTCTAAACACCGGGGAGCTGTTTTTT.

Written as DNA, the CDR3 is TGTGCCAGCAGTTACTTCGACAGGACCTACGAGCAGTACTTC. Protein sequence: CASSYFDRTYEQYF. The rearrangement joins TRBV6-6 to TRBJ2-7; maybe TRBD1 (6 bases). The CDR3 runs 14 residues. Trimming removed 1 base at V and 2 bases at J, with 9 bases between. From germline, CDR1 is MNHNY and CDR2 SVGAGI (reference sequence).

The chain carries TRBV5-1 and TRBJ2-7; TRBD2 matches 8 bases. This CDR3 spans 18 amino acids. Germline V CDR1 and CDR2: SGHRS, YFSETQ. V lost 0 bases and J lost 3; bases outside the gene matches: 14. CDR3 amino acids: CASSLAVSREAAYYEQYF. The CDR3 nucleotides read TGCGCCAGCAGCTTGGCGGTCTCGCGGGAGGCAGCATACTACGAGCAGTACTTC.

The chain couples TRBV30 to TRBJ1-1; D is perhaps TRBD1 (6 bases). Per the germline V gene, CDR1 is GTSNPN and CDR2 is SVGIG (reference sequence). The CDR3 is 15 amino acids. The V end lost 0 bases, the J end lost 0 bases, and 11 bases lay between the germline ends. The CDR3 spells CAWSVQGNLNTEAFF. The CDR3 DNA is TGTGCCTGGAGTGTACAGGGAAACCTGAACACTGAAGCTTTCTTT. The variable domain in full, completed from reference TRBV30 and TRBJ1-1, reads SQTIHQWPATLVQPVGSPLSLECTVEGTSNPNLYWYRQAAGRGLQLLFYSVGIGQISSEVPQNLSASRPQDRQFILSSKKLLLSDSGFYLCAWSVQGNLNTEAFFGQGTRLTVV.

The chain couples TRBV5-6 to TRBJ1-2; 7 nucleotides line up with TRBD1. Trimming cost V 4 bases and J 5 bases; bases outside gene matches: 8. The CDR3 sequence is 14 residues long. From germline, CDR1 is SGHDT and CDR2 YYEEEE. DNA for the CDR3: TGTGCCAGCAGCCCTCAGGGGGTTCTTTATGGCTACACCTTC. This encodes CASSPQGVLYGYTF. The whole variable domain, filled in from reference TRBV5-6 and TRBJ1-2, reads DAGVTQSPTHLIKTRGQQVTLRCSPKSGHDTVSWYQQALGQGPQFIFQYYEEEERQRGNFPDRFSGHQFPNYSSELNVNALLLGDSALYLCASSPQGVLYGYTFGSGTRLTVV.

The V and J genes are TRBV6-1 and TRBJ2-1; tentatively, D is TRBD2 (6 bases). The germline V gene has CDR1 MNHNS and CDR2 SASEGT. This CDR3 has 15 residues. The V end was cut by 1 base, the J end by 7 bases, with 14 bases between. The CDR3 nucleotides read TGTGCCAGCAGTGAAGGTCTAGCGCGAAGGAATGAGCAGTTCTTC. Translating it yields CASSEGLARRNEQFF.